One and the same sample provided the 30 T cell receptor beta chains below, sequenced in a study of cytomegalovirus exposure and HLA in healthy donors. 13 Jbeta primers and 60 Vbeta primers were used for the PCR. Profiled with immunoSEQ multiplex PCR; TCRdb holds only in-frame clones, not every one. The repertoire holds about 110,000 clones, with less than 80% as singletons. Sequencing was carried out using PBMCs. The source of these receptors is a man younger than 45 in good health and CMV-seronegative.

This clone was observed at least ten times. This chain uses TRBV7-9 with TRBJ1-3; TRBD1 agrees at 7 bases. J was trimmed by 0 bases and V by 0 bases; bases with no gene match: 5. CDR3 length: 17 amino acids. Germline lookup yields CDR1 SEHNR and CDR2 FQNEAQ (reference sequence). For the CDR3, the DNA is TGTGCCAGCAGCTTAGCCCTCCACAGGGGCTCTGGAAACACCATATATTTT. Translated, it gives CASSLALHRGSGNTIYF.

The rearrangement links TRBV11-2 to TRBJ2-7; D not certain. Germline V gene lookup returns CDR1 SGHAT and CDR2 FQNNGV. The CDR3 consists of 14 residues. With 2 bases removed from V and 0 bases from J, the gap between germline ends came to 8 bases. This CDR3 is CASSLMYNSYEQYF. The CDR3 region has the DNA TGTGCCAGCAGCTTAATGTACAACTCCTACGAGCAGTACTTC.

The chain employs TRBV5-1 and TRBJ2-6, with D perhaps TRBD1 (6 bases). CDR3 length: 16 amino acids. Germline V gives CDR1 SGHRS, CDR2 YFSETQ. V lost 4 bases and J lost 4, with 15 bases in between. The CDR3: CASSPRTDYGANVLTF. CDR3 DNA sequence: TGCGCCAGCAGCCCCCGGACAGACTACGGGGCCAACGTCCTGACTTTC.

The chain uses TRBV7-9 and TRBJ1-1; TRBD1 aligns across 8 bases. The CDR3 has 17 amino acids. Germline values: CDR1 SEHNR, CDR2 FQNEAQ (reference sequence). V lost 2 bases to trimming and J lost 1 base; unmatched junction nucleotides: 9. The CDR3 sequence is CASSLPSGGSENTEAFF. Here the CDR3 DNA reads TGTGCCAGCAGCTTACCGTCAGGGGGCAGTGAGAACACTGAAGCTTTCTTT.

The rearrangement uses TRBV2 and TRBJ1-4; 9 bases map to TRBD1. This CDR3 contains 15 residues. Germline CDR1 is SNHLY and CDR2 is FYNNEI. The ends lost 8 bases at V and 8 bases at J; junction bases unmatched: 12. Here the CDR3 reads CASHSMGQGVEKLFF. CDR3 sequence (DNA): TGTGCCAGCCATTCTATGGGACAGGGCGTCGAAAAACTGTTTTTT.

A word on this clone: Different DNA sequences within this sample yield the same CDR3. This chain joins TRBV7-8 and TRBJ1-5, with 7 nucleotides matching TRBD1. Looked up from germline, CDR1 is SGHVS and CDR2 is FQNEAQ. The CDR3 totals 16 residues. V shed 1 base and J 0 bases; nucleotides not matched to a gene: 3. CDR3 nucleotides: TGTGCCAGCAGCTTAGGAGGGGGCTATAGCAATCAGCCCCAGCATTTT. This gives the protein CASSLGGGYSNQPQHF.

This chain's CDR3 is CASRQEVYEQYF. The DNA for the CDR3 is TGTGCCAGCAGACAGGAAGTCTACGAGCAGTACTTC. The chain uses TRBV2 and TRBJ2-5; maybe TRBD1 (5 bases). The DNA end lines up better with TRBJ2-7; the J call may be wrong. From germline, CDR1 is SNHLY and CDR2 FYNNEI. This CDR3 is built from 12 residues.

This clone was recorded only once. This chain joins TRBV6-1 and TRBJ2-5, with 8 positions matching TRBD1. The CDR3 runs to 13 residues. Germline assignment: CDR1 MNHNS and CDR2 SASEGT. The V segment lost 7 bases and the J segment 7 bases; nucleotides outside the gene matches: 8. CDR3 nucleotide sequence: TGTGCCAGCACCCCGACAGGGGAGAGGACCCAGTACTTC. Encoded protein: CASTPTGERTQYF.

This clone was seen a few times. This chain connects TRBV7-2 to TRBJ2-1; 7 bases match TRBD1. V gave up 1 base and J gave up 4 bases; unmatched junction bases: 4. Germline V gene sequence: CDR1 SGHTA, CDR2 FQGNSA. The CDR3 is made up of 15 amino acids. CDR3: CASSLDDRAYNEQFF. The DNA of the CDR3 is TGTGCCAGCAGCTTAGATGACAGGGCTTACAATGAGCAGTTCTTC. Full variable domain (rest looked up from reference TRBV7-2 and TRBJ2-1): GAGVSQSPSNKVTEKGKDVELRCDPISGHTALYWYRQSLGQGLEFLIYFQGNSAPDKSGLPSDRFSAERTGGSVSTLTIQRTQQEDSAVYLCASSLDDRAYNEQFFGPGTRLTVL.

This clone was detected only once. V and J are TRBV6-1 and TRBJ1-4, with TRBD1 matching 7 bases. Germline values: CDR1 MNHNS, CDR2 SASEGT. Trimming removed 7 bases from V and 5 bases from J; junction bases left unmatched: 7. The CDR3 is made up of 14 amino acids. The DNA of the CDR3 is TGTGCCAGCACCCTGACAGGGCGAAATGAAAAACTGTTTTTT. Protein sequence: CASTLTGRNEKLFF.

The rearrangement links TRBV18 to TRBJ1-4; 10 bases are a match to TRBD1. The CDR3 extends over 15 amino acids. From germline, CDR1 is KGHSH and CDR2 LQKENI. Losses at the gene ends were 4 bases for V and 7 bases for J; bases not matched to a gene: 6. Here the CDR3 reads CASSRRDRGGEKLFF. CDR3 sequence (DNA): TGTGCCAGCTCACGCCGGGACAGGGGAGGTGAAAAACTGTTTTTT.

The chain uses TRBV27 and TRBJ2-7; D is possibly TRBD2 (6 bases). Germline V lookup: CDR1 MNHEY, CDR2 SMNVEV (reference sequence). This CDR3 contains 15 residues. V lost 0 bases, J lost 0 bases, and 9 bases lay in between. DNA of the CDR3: TGTGCCAGCAGTTTATCGGTGGGAGGCTCCTACGAGCAGTACTTC. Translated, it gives CASSLSVGGSYEQYF.

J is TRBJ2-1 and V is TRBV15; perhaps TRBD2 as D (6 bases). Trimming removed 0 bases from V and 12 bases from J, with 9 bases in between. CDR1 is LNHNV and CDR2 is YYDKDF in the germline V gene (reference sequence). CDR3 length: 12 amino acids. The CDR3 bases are TGTGCCACCAGCAGAGATTTAGCGGCGCAGTTCTTC. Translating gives CATSRDLAAQFF.

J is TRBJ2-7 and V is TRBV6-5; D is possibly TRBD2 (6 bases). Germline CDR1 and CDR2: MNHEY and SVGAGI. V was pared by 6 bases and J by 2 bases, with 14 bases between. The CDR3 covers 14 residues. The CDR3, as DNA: TGTGCCAGCAGCAATCTCGGGGGTACCTACGAGCAGTACTTC. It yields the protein CASSNLGGTYEQYF.

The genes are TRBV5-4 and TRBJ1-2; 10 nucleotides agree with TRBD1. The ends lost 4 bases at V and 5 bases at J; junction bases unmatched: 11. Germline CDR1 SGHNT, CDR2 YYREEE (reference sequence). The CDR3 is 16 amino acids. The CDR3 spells CASSDASTGQGYGYTF. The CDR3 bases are TGTGCCAGCAGCGACGCTTCTACGGGACAGGGGTATGGCTACACCTTC.

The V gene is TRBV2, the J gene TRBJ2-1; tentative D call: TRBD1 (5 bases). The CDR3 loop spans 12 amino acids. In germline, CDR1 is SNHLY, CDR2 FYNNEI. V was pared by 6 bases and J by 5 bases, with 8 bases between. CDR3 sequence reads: CASRTVHNEQFF. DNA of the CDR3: TGTGCCAGCAGGACAGTCCACAATGAGCAGTTCTTC. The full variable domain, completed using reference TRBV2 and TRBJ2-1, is EPEVTQTPSHQVTQMGQEVILRCVPISNHLYFYWYRQILGQKVEFLVSFYNNEISEKSEIFDDQFSVERPDGSNFTLKIRSTKLEDSAMYFCASRTVHNEQFFGPGTRLTVL.

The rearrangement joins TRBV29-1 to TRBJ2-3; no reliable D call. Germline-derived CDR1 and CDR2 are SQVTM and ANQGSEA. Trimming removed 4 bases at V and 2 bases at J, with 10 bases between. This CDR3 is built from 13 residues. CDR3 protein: CSVVRRNTDTQYF. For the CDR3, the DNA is TGCAGCGTTGTCCGTAGAAACACAGATACGCAGTATTTT.

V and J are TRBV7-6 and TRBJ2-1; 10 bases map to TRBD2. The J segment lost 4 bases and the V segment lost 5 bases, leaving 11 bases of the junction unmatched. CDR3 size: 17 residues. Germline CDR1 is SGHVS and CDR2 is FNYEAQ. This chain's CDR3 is CASSLGSGGPPYNEQFF. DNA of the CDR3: TGTGCCAGCAGCCTTGGTAGCGGGGGGCCTCCTTACAATGAGCAGTTCTTC.

This CDR3 is CAWSVNGVSYGYTF. CDR3 nucleotide sequence: TGTGCCTGGAGTGTTAACGGGGTTAGCTATGGCTACACCTTC. This chain uses TRBV30 with TRBJ1-2; no firm D call. The CDR3 covers 14 residues. Trimming took 0 bases from V and 4 from J, leaving 12 bases between them. The germline V gene encodes CDR1 GTSNPN and CDR2 SVGIG (reference sequence).

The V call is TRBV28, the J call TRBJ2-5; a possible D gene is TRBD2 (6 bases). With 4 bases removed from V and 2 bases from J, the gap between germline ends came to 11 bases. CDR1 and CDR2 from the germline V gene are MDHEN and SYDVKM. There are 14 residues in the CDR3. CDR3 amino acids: CASSSGLRQETQYF. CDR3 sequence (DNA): TGTGCCAGCAGTTCGGGACTGAGACAAGAGACCCAGTACTTC.

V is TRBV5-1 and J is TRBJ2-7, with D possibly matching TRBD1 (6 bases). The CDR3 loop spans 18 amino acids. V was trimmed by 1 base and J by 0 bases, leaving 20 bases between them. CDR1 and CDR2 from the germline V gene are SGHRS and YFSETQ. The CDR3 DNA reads TGCGCCAGCAGCTTGTCACTTCAGGGGCCTTCGAGCTCCTACGAGCAGTACTTC. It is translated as CASSLSLQGPSSSYEQYF. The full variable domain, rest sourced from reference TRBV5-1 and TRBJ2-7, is KAGVTQTPRYLIKTRGQQVTLSCSPISGHRSVSWYQQTPGQGLQFLFEYFSETQRNKGNFPGRFSGRQFSNSRSEMNVSTLELGDSALYLCASSLSLQGPSSSYEQYFGPGTRLTVT.

CDR3 residues: CASSETGAARNEQFF. Written as DNA, the CDR3 is TGTGCCAGCAGTGAAACAGGTGCCGCACGCAATGAGCAGTTCTTC. V usage is TRBV6-1 and J usage is TRBJ2-1; D perhaps matches TRBD1 (5 bases). Trimming shortened V by 2 bases and J by 6 bases, and 14 bases separated the two germline ends. The CDR3 spans 15 residues. Germline CDR1 MNHNS, CDR2 SASEGT.

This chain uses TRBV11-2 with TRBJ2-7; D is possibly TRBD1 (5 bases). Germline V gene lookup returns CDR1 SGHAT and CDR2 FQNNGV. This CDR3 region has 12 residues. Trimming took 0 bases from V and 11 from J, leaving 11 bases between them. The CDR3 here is CASSLERGAEYF. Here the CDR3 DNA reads TGTGCCAGCAGCTTAGAAAGGGGCGCGGAGTACTTC.

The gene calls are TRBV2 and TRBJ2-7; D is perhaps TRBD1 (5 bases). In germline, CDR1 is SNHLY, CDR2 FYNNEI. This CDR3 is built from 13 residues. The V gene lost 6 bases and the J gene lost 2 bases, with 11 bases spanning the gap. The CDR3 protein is CASSLGAAYEQYF. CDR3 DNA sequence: TGTGCCAGCAGCTTAGGGGCCGCCTACGAGCAGTACTTC.

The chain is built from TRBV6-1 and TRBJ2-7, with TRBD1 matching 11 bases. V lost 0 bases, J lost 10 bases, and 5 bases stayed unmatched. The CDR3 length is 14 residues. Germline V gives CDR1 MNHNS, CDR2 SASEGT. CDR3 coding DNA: TGTGCCAGCAGTGAAGCTTGGACAGGGGGCTATCAGTACTTC. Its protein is CASSEAWTGGYQYF.

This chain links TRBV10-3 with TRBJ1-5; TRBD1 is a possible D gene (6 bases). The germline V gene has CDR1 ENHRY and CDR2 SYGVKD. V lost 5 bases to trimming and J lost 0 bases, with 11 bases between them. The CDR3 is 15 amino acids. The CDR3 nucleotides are TGTGCCATCAGTAGCGGGACAAATAGCAATCAGCCCCAGCATTTT. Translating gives CAISSGTNSNQPQHF.

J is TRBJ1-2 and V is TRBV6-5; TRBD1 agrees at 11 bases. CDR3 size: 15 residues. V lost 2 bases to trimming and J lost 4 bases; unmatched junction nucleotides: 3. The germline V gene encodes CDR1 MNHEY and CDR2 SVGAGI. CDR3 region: CASSYRGQGVYGYTF. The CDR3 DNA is TGTGCCAGCAGTTACCGGGGACAGGGGGTCTATGGCTACACCTTC.

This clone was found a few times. CDR3 sequence (DNA): TGTGCCAGCAGCTTAATTGTAGGTCTAGCGGGAGACACCGGGGAGCTGTTTTTT. Protein product: CASSLIVGLAGDTGELFF. The genes are TRBV7-9 and TRBJ2-2; 10 bases line up with TRBD2. There are 18 residues in the CDR3. Looked up from germline, CDR1 is SEHNR and CDR2 is FQNEAQ (reference sequence). J was trimmed by 3 bases and V by 2 bases; bases with no gene match: 9.

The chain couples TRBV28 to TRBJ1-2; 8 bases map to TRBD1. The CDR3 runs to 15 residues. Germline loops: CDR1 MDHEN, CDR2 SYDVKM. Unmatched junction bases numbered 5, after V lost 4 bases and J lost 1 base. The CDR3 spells CASSSQTGVNYGYTF. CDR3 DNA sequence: TGTGCCAGCAGTTCTCAGACAGGGGTTAACTATGGCTACACCTTC.

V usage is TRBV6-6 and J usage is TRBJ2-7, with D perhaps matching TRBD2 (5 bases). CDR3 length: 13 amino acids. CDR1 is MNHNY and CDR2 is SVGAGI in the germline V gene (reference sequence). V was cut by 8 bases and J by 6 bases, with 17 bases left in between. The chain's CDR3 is CASGVTLRVEQYF. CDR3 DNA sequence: TGTGCCAGCGGAGTTACACTGCGGGTCGAGCAGTACTTC.